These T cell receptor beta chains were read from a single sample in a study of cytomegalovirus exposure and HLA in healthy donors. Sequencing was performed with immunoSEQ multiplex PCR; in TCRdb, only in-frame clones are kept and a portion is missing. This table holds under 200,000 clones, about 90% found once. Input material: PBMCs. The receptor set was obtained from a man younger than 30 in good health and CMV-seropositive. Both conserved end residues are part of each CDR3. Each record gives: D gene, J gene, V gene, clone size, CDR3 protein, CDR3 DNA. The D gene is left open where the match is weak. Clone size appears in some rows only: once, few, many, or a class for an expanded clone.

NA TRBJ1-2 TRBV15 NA CATSRVRAAVGYTF TGTGCCACCAGCAGAGTGCGGGCGGCAGTTGGCTACACCTTC
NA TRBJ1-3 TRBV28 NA CASSFRPPSSGNTIYF TGTGCCAGCAGTTTTCGCCCACCTAGCTCTGGAAACACCATATATTTT
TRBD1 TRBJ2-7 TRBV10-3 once CAIILLTGKFAYEQYF TGTGCCATCATCCTCCTGACAGGGAAGTTCGCCTACGAGCAGTACTTC
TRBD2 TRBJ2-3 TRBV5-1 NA CASSLRSLAGVTDTQYF TGCGCCAGCAGCTTGCGATCCCTAGCGGGGGTCACAGATACGCAGTATTTT
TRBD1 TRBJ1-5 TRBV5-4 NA CASSVRPGQGFCGNQPQHF TGTGCCAGCAGCGTGAGACCGGGACAGGGGTTTTGTGGCAATCAGCCCCAGCATTTT
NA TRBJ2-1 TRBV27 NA CASSLLGPAGYNEQFF TGTGCCAGCAGTTTACTTGGCCCCGCTGGCTACAATGAGCAGTTCTTC
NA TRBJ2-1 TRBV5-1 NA CASSTLGGIGGNEQFF TGCGCCAGCAGCACCCTGGGGGGTATCGGCGGCAATGAGCAGTTCTTC
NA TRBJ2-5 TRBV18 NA CASSPREEETQYF TGTGCCAGCTCACCACGGGAGGAAGAGACCCAGTACTTC
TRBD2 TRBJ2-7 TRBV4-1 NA CASSRWTSGSYEQYF TGCGCCAGCAGCCGATGGACTAGCGGGTCCTACGAGCAGTACTTC
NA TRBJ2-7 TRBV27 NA CASSPLGASRYEQYF TGTGCCAGCTCACCCCTGGGAGCTAGCCGCTACGAGCAGTACTTC
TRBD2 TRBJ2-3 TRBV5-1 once CASSSGAGGPGDTQYF TGCGCCAGCAGCTCTGGAGCGGGAGGCCCAGGGGATACGCAGTATTTT
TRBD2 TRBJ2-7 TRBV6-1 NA CASSELGGGTYEQYF TGTGCCAGCAGTGAATTGGGGGGAGGGACTTACGAGCAGTACTTC
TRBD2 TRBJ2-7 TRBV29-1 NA CSVRPSGRGYEQYF TGCAGCGTCCGGCCTAGCGGGAGAGGCTACGAGCAGTACTTC